This TCR beta chain came from a study of T cells in Graves' hyperthyroidism and ophthalmopathy. Whole-study context: Peripheral blood was drawn at first diagnosis, prior to all treatment. Findings and limits, study-wide: Most thyroid clonotypes with frequency above 0.001 were detected in blood. Before onset, by a median of about seven months, the model predicted ophthalmopathy.

About this clonotype: Its target is unknown.

RNA transcripts were the template for amplifying TCR beta CDR3 regions. The TCR CDR3 first-round RT-PCR relied on the HTBI primer set. A single record per CDR3 protein comes from TCRdb applying MiXCR to the multiplex PCR reads. In the table there are almost 500,000 distinct CDR3 sequences, 22% of which are singletons. V was pared by 10 bases and J by 5 bases, with 6 bases of the junction left unmatched. CDR3 length: 13 amino acids. Germline lookup yields CDR1 MNHNS and CDR2 SASEGT. The TCR comes from a woman aged 70 to 79 with Graves' ophthalmopathy. V usage is TRBV6-1 and J usage is TRBJ2-2; 8 nucleotides line up with TRBD1. Material for sequencing was blood. CDR3 DNA: TGTGCCAACAAATGGACAGGGACCGGGGAGCTGTTTTTT. This translates into CANKWTGTGELFF.